This TCR beta chain was identified in a study of CXCR3-negative and CXCR3-positive naive CD8 T cells. Notes on this clonotype: Its antigen remains unknown.

Carrying UMI labels, the TRB cDNA libraries were prepared through 5' RACE. TCRdb re-called the 5' RACE reads and shows each CDR3 protein once, DNA omitted. In all, the sample yields under 60,000 distinct CDR3 sequences. Study observations and caveats: TRB CDR3s of CXCR3-positive naive cells were more hydrophobic than those of CXCR3-negative naive cells.

This CDR3 has 13 amino acids. CDR1 and CDR2 (germline): MNHEY, SMNVEV (reference sequence). The chain carries TRBV27 and TRBJ2-7; TCRdb calls TRBD1, which cannot be checked without DNA. This clonotype originated in a human donor in good health. Some clones in this sample may be carry-over from other donors' samples. The sequenced sample consisted of naive CXCR3+ CD8+ T cells from blood. The subset denotes: CD45RO-CCR7+CD27+CD95- naive CD8+ T cells expressing CXCR3 (TNR3+). Here the CDR3 reads CASSLRTSYEQYF.